This TCR beta chain was sequenced during a study of T cells in Graves' hyperthyroidism and ophthalmopathy. RNA transcripts served as the template for amplifying TCR beta CDR3 regions. TCR CDR3 regions were first amplified by RT-PCR with HTBI primers. TCRdb redid the calling of the multiplex PCR reads with MiXCR, one entry per CDR3 protein. The sample contains 370,000 or so distinct CDR3 sequences, around 25% of which appear only once. Regarding this clonotype: What it binds is not known. The junction shows a germline mismatch at one end, possibly a read error.

Study outcomes and limitations: Most expanded thyroid clonotypes above 0.001 also appeared in blood.

CDR3 size: 14 residues. The germline CDR1 and CDR2 sequences are MNHEY and SMNVEV (reference sequence). This sequence joins TRBV27 and TRBJ2-1; D is unclear. The source of this sequence is a man in his fifties or sixties with Graves' hyperthyroidism. The sample comprised blood. CDR3 nucleotide sequence: TGTGCCAGCAGTGCGAAGCAGGTCTACAATGAGCTGTTCTTC. It yields the protein CASSAKQVYNELFF.